The clone carrying this T cell receptor beta chain was seen a few times. No antigen is known for it. The sample is drawn from a study of OX40 agonist ivuxolimab in advanced cancers. Study-wide points: Fewer expanded clones were found on average in CD4+ than in CD8+ T cells.

Here immunoSEQ multiplex PCR was the method, and the copy in TCRdb shows in-frame clones only, minus some. The table has 80,000 or so clones, around 86% seen once. CDR3 length: 15 amino acids. Looked up from germline, CDR1 is MNHEY and CDR2 is SMNVEV (reference sequence). With V trimmed by 7 bases and J by 4 bases, 9 bases remained unmatched. The material sequenced was CD4+ or CD8+ T cells sorted from blood, taken in a trial of the OX40 agonist ivuxolimab. The sequence came from an adult with an advanced solid tumor such as melanoma, head and neck, liver or kidney cancer. V is TRBV27 and J is TRBJ1-5; TRBD1 aligns across 8 bases. This CDR3 reads CASKTGQGPNQPQHF. CDR3 in DNA: TGTGCCAGCAAAACCGGACAGGGACCGAATCAGCCCCAGCATTTT.